This record covers a single T cell receptor beta chain. Antigen unknown. This CDR3 contains 16 residues. The germline gives CDR1 SGHDT, CDR2 YYEEEE. After removal of 4 bases from V and 5 bases from J, the junction contained 12 bases not matched to a gene. Survey-level immunoSEQ v3.0 assays were run. The data were produced by immunoSEQ multiplex PCR, yet TCRdb's version contains in-frame clones alone and is incomplete. Among roughly 15,000 clones listed, 80% to 90% were seen once. These data are taken from a study of long-term antiretroviral therapy in people with HIV. Each contributor possessed a minimum of one pre-ART and a minimum of two post-ART PBMC samples. Whole-study results and caveats: Therapy changes, viral resistance and ART adherence were not documented in the available data. ART-treated samples gained diversity yet remained below transplant donor controls. HIV repertoires spanned tighter CDR3 length ranges than controls did.

This receptor was taken from a man younger than 35 with HIV. The material sequenced was unsorted PBMCs, taken 0.1 years after starting antiretroviral therapy. The J gene is TRBJ1-2, the V gene TRBV5-6; TRBD1 matches 9 bases. The DNA of the CDR3 is TGTGCCAGCAGCCGGGGAGGGACAGGGAGCTGGTATGGCTACACCTTC. Translated: CASSRGGTGSWYGYTF.